These 23 T cell receptor beta chains were all obtained from the same sample, sequenced in a study of T cell therapy after organ transplantation. Libraries were prepared by immunoSEQ multiplex PCR; TCRdb keeps only in-frame clonotypes and omits some of them. The data show some 48,000 clones, approximately 94% seen once. No antigens are known for them. The source material was CD8+ T cells from blood, sampled before autologous CMV-specific T cell therapy. The receptors here all came from a human patient who had received a solid organ transplant and had CMV disease.

This clone was observed a handful of times. The rearrangement joins TRBV6-5 to TRBJ1-1; no firm D call. This CDR3 region has 11 residues. Germline values: CDR1 MNHEY, CDR2 SVGAGI. V lost 5 bases and J 3 bases, leaving 4 bases between the germline ends. The CDR3 DNA reads TGTGCCAGCAGTCAGCACACTGAAGCTTTCTTT. Translating gives CASSQHTEAFF.

The chain carries TRBV4-1 and TRBJ2-1, with TRBD1 matching over 7 bases. The J segment lost 6 bases and the V segment lost 4 bases, leaving 3 bases of the junction unmatched. The CDR3 runs 13 residues. Looked up from germline, CDR1 is MGHRA and CDR2 is YSYEKL. CDR3: CASSPTGVNEQFF. CDR3 bases: TGCGCCAGCAGCCCTACAGGGGTCAATGAGCAGTTCTTC.

This clone was recorded once. The chain couples TRBV27 to TRBJ2-1, with 7 bases lining up with TRBD2. V lost 6 bases and J lost 5; bases outside the gene matches: 16. Germline CDR1 and CDR2: MNHEY and SMNVEV (reference sequence). The CDR3 has 17 residues. CDR3 protein: CASSDLVGLAVNNEQFF. CDR3 DNA sequence: TGTGCCAGCAGCGACTTGGTCGGCCTAGCGGTAAACAATGAGCAGTTCTTC.

V gene TRBV6-5 combines with J gene TRBJ2-5; D is undetermined. Looked up from germline, CDR1 is MNHEY and CDR2 is SVGAGI. This CDR3 is built from 11 residues. Between the trimmed V and J ends, which lost 7 bases and 10 bases, there was a span of 13 bases. The CDR3: CASTFGEDQYF. The CDR3 DNA is TGTGCCAGCACCTTCGGAGAAGACCAGTACTTC.

The chain employs TRBV5-1 and TRBJ2-1; D gene uncertain. V lost 2 bases and J lost 5, with 11 bases in between. Per germline, CDR1 SGHRS and CDR2 YFSETQ. The CDR3 sequence is 14 residues long. CDR3 sequence: CASSFRTPNNEQFF. CDR3 in DNA: TGCGCCAGCAGCTTCCGAACCCCTAACAATGAGCAGTTCTTC.

The chain recombines TRBV4-3 with TRBJ2-2; no clear D gene. The CDR3 totals 16 residues. Germline CDR1 LGHNA, CDR2 YSLEER. The V end was cut by 1 base, the J end by 2 bases, with 11 bases between. CDR3 in DNA: TGCGCCAGCAGCCAAGTTTTCGGCAGTAACACCGGGGAGCTGTTTTTT. Its protein product is CASSQVFGSNTGELFF.

V is TRBV15 and J is TRBJ2-5; possibly TRBD1 for D (7 bases). The germline CDR1 and CDR2 sequences are LNHNV and YYDKDF (reference sequence). This CDR3 contains 16 residues. V lost 2 bases, J lost 4 bases, and 17 bases lay in between. The CDR3 region is CATSRRGRGTGETQYF. The CDR3 DNA follows: TGTGCCACCAGCAGACGAGGCAGGGGGACTGGAGAGACCCAGTACTTC. Full variable domain (outside the CDR3, taken from reference TRBV15 and TRBJ2-5): DAMVIQNPRYQVTQFGKPVTLSCSQTLNHNVMYWYQQKSSQAPKLLFHYYDKDFNNEADTPDNFQSRRPNTSFCFLDIRSPGLGDTAMYLCATSRRGRGTGETQYFGPGTRLLVL.

The chain combines TRBV27 with TRBJ1-1; 10 nucleotides match TRBD1. CDR1 MNHEY and CDR2 SMNVEV come from the germline V gene (reference sequence). Trimming removed 5 bases from V and 0 bases from J; junction bases left unmatched: 3. The CDR3 length is 15 residues. The CDR3 reads CASSHGTGVNTEAFF. For the CDR3, the DNA is TGTGCCAGCAGTCACGGGACAGGGGTGAACACTGAAGCTTTCTTT.

This clone was counted only a few times. V and J are TRBV4-1 and TRBJ2-2, with D perhaps matching TRBD1 (6 bases). CDR3 length: 15 amino acids. The germline V gene encodes CDR1 MGHRA and CDR2 YSYEKL. V lost 1 base, J lost 7 bases, and 13 bases lay in between. DNA of the CDR3: TGCGCCAGCAGCCAAGCTGGGGGCCGGTACGGGGAGCTGTTTTTT. Its translation: CASSQAGGRYGELFF.

The chain couples TRBV27 to TRBJ1-3; D unclear. This CDR3 spans 14 amino acids. Germline V gene data show CDR1 as MNHEY and CDR2 as SMNVEV (reference sequence). Trimming removed 5 bases at V and 0 bases at J, with 8 bases between. The CDR3: CASSVSPSGNTIYF. CDR3 nucleotides: TGTGCCAGCAGTGTCAGTCCCTCTGGAAACACCATATATTTT.

This sequence joins TRBV6-5 and TRBJ1-1; 7 nucleotides line up with TRBD1. The junction had 2 bases not matched to a gene; V was cut back by 5 bases and J by 2 bases. The CDR3 consists of 13 residues. CDR1 MNHEY and CDR2 SVGAGI come from the germline V gene. As DNA, the CDR3 is TGTGCCAGCAGTAGACAGGGAAACACTGAAGCTTTCTTT. This codes for CASSRQGNTEAFF.

The chain joins TRBV30 to TRBJ1-6; D might be TRBD1 (6 bases). This CDR3 is built from 13 residues. V lost 1 base, J lost 10 bases, and 11 bases lay in between. Looked up from germline, CDR1 is GTSNPN and CDR2 is SVGIG (reference sequence). CDR3 residues: CAWSGTGASPLHF. The CDR3 nucleotides are TGTGCCTGGAGTGGGACGGGGGCCTCACCCCTCCACTTT.

The rearrangement joins TRBV11-2 to TRBJ2-7, with D perhaps TRBD1 or TRBD2 (5 bases each). This CDR3 has 14 amino acids. Germline V lookup: CDR1 SGHAT, CDR2 FQNNGV. Trimming left V 1 base short and J 0 bases short, with 7 bases between. The CDR3 DNA is TGTGCCAGCAGCTTAGCAGGGAGCTCCTACGAGCAGTACTTC. Translated, it gives CASSLAGSSYEQYF. The full variable domain, with the rest looked up from reference TRBV11-2 and TRBJ2-7, is EAGVAQSPRYKIIEKRQSVAFWCNPISGHATLYWYQQILGQGPKLLIQFQNNGVVDDSQLPKDRFSAERLKGVDSTLKIQPAKLEDSAVYLCASSLAGSSYEQYFGPGTRLTVT.

The chain carries TRBV6-5 and TRBJ1-2, with D possibly matching TRBD1 (5 bases). The CDR3 runs 15 residues. Looked up from germline, CDR1 is MNHEY and CDR2 is SVGAGI. V lost 0 bases, J lost 6 bases, and 14 bases lay in between. As DNA, the CDR3 is TGTGCCAGCAGTTACTCCGGGGGAAGAGTGGATGGCTACACCTTC. Protein: CASSYSGGRVDGYTF.

This rearrangement joins TRBV9 to TRBJ1-1, with D possibly TRBD1 on 5 matching bases. CDR1 is SGDLS, CDR2 YYNGEE, per germline. The ends were cut back, 1 base at V and 3 bases at J, with 13 bases in the middle. This CDR3 has 15 amino acids. The CDR3 loop is CASSVRGGKDTEAFF. The CDR3 region has the DNA TGTGCCAGCAGCGTAAGGGGAGGTAAGGACACTGAAGCTTTCTTT. The full variable domain, rest sourced from reference TRBV9 and TRBJ1-1, is DSGVTQTPKHLITATGQRVTLRCSPRSGDLSVYWYQQSLDQGLQFLIQYYNGEERAKGNILERFSAQQFPDLHSELNLSSLELGDSALYFCASSVRGGKDTEAFFGQGTRLTVV.

This chain links TRBV7-9 with TRBJ2-7; 7 positions match TRBD1. CDR3 length: 16 residues. Looked up from germline, CDR1 is SEHNR and CDR2 is FQNEAQ (reference sequence). V lost 1 base to trimming and J lost 6 bases; unmatched junction nucleotides: 12. CDR3 protein: CASSLESTGAPREQYF. The CDR3 nucleotides are TGTGCCAGCAGCTTAGAGTCCACAGGGGCCCCCCGCGAGCAGTACTTC.

The chain recombines TRBV5-6 with TRBJ2-1; D is perhaps TRBD1 or TRBD2 (6 bases each). V dropped 7 bases and J dropped 9 bases, with 11 bases sitting between them. Germline CDR1 reads SGHDT; CDR2 reads YYEEEE. The CDR3 length is 11 residues. CDR3 amino acids: CASRGGGEQFF. The CDR3 region has the DNA TGTGCCAGCCGAGGAGGGGGTGAGCAGTTCTTC.

The chain couples TRBV4-1 to TRBJ1-2; 9 nucleotides match TRBD1. The CDR3 has 17 amino acids. J lost 6 bases, V lost 2 bases, and 13 bases had no gene match. Germline V gene data show CDR1 as MGHRA and CDR2 as YSYEKL. CDR3 DNA: TGCGCCAGCAGCCAAACAGGGACAGGGAATGATGGGCATGGCTACACCTTC. This codes for CASSQTGTGNDGHGYTF.

V and J are TRBV6-5 and TRBJ2-5; 7 positions agree with TRBD1. The germline CDR1 and CDR2 sequences are MNHEY and SVGAGI. The J segment lost 5 bases and the V segment lost 5 bases, leaving 8 bases of the junction unmatched. CDR3 size: 14 residues. As DNA, the CDR3 is TGTGCCAGCAGTGACACCAGGGGGAGTGAGACCCAGTACTTC. Its translation is CASSDTRGSETQYF.

V and J are TRBV7-9 and TRBJ2-7; D is uncertain. The CDR3 is made up of 10 amino acids. Trimming took off 5 bases at V and 6 bases at J, with 5 bases between the two ends. Germline-derived CDR1 and CDR2 are SEHNR and FQNEAQ (reference sequence). The CDR3 is CASSESEQYF. The CDR3 DNA follows: TGTGCCAGCAGCGAAAGCGAGCAGTACTTC. The full variable domain, rest sourced from reference TRBV7-9 and TRBJ2-7, is DTGVSQNPRHKITKRGQNVTFRCDPISEHNRLYWYRQTLGQGPEFLTYFQNEAQLEKSRLLSDRFSAERPKGSFSTLEIQRTEQGDSAMYLCASSESEQYFGPGTRLTVT.

In nucleotides, the CDR3 is TGTGCCAGCAGCTTAATGGAGCGTCGGGGGCTTGACTCCTACAATGAGCAGTTCTTC. Amino acid sequence: CASSLMERRGLDSYNEQFF. The J gene is TRBJ2-1, the V gene TRBV7-9; D is possibly TRBD1 or TRBD2 (6 bases each). Germline V gives CDR1 SEHNR, CDR2 FQNEAQ (reference sequence). Trimming shortened V by 2 bases and J by 0 bases, and 20 bases separated the two germline ends. CDR3 length: 19 amino acids.

The chain uses TRBV7-8 and TRBJ2-3, with D perhaps given as TRBD1 or TRBD2 (5 bases each). V was trimmed by 6 bases and J by 2 bases, leaving 33 bases between them. The CDR3 loop spans 21 amino acids. Germline-derived CDR1 and CDR2 are SGHVS and FQNEAQ. The CDR3 DNA follows: TGTGCCAGCAGTTGGGCAAACTTGGGAGCAGGGATACGAACAACCACAGATACGCAGTATTTT. It translates to CASSWANLGAGIRTTTDTQYF.

The chain employs TRBV5-1 and TRBJ2-7; D might be TRBD1 (6 bases). Germline loops: CDR1 SGHRS, CDR2 YFSETQ. The CDR3 has 16 residues. V was trimmed by 0 bases and J by 5 bases, leaving 18 bases between them. CDR3 in amino acids: CASSLGRQGRRDEQYF. CDR3 nucleotide sequence: TGCGCCAGCAGCTTGGGTAGGCAGGGGAGACGGGACGAGCAGTACTTC.